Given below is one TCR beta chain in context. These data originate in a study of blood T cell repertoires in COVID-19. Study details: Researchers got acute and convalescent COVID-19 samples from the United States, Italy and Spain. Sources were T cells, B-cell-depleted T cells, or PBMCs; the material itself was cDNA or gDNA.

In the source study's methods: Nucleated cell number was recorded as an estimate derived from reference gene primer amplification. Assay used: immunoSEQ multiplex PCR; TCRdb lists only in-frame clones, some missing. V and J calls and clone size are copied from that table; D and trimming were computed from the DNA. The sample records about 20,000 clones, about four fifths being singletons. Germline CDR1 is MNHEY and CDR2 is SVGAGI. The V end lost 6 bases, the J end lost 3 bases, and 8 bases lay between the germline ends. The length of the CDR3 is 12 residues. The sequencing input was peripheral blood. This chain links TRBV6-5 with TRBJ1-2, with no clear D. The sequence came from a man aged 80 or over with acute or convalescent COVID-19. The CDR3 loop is CASSSGYYGYTF. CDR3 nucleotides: TGTGCCAGCAGCTCAGGATACTATGGCTACACCTTC.